This T cell receptor beta chain was sequenced in a study of Ad26.COV2.S vaccination and SARS-CoV-2 variants. As for treatment: about 20 received Ad26.COV2.S at low or high dose, single or two shots; about five received placebo; per-sample allocation not given. All samples were drawn on day 63, counting from the first vaccine or placebo injection. TCRdb's table, derived via immunoSEQ multiplex PCR, lists solely in-frame clones and lacks some. The table records fewer than 900,000 clones, 89% of them present only once. This receptor was obtained from a person aged 18-65 years who received the Ad26.COV2.S COVID-19 vaccine or a placebo. Sequenced here: peripheral blood, sampled in a trial of Ad26.COV2.S vaccine versus placebo.

CDR3 DNA sequence: TGTGCCAGCAGACTGGGGGACTGGGGTGAGCAGTTCTTC. Protein: CASRLGDWGEQFF. The V gene is TRBV7-9, the J gene TRBJ2-1, with D tentatively TRBD2 (6 bases). This CDR3 is 13 amino acids long. Germline V lookup: CDR1 SEHNR, CDR2 FQNEAQ (reference sequence). V was cut by 6 bases and J by 9 bases, with 15 bases left in between.